What follows are 5 T cell receptor beta chains derived from one specimen sequenced in a study of T-cell memory formation after mild COVID-19. MiXCR was run by TCRdb on the 5' RACE reads, yielding one entry per CDR3 protein. The sample consists of approximately 230,000 distinct CDR3 sequences, 16% of them appearing once. The sequencing input was PBMCs or a T cell subset sorted from them (not recorded which). The receptors were sampled from a man aged 18 to 30 who had mild COVID-19 (a few samples of this study predate the infection). Cell type and time point are not known.

The V call is TRBV5-6, the J call TRBJ2-1; possible D gene TRBD2, 5 bases. Germline V lookup: CDR1 SGHDT, CDR2 YYEEEE. The CDR3 contains 16 residues. Trimming took 4 bases from V and 3 from J, leaving 17 bases between them. Here the CDR3 DNA reads TGTGCCAGCAGCCCCCCCCGGGATATCGGCTACAATGAGCAGTTCTTC. Its protein product is CASSPPRDIGYNEQFF.

In this sample, this clonotype turned up a few times. In DNA, the CDR3 is TGTGCCAGCAGCCACGTGGGGGGCGGTCGCTACAATGAGCAGTTCTTC. This encodes CASSHVGGGRYNEQFF. The chain employs TRBV6-2 or TRBV6-3 and TRBJ2-1, with D perhaps TRBD1 or TRBD2 (6 bases each). V lost 6 bases and J lost 3, with 18 bases in between. Germline V gene data show CDR1 as MNHEY and CDR2 as SVGEGT. The CDR3 covers 16 residues.

Only a few counts were recorded for this clonotype. The chain uses TRBV7-9 and TRBJ1-2, with unresolved D. Germline assignment: CDR1 SEHNR and CDR2 FQNEAQ (reference sequence). CDR3 length: 15 amino acids. Trimming shortened V by 1 base and J by 0 bases, and 9 bases separated the two germline ends. In DNA form, the CDR3 reads TGTGCCAGCAGCTTAGGCTTCAGCGCTAACTATGGCTACACCTTC. Its translation is CASSLGFSANYGYTF. The variable domain in full, with the rest retrieved from reference TRBV7-9 and TRBJ1-2, is DTGVSQNPRHKITKRGQNVTFRCDPISEHNRLYWYRQTLGQGPEFLTYFQNEAQLEKSRLLSDRFSAERPKGSFSTLEIQRTEQGDSAMYLCASSLGFSANYGYTFGSGTRLTVV.

The CDR3 spells CASSPVSAILAKNIQYF. Here the CDR3 DNA reads TGTGCCAGCAGCCCCGTGTCGGCGATTTTAGCCAAAAACATTCAGTACTTC. The chain has TRBV7-2 and TRBJ2-4; D uncertain. This CDR3 contains 17 residues. Germline V CDR1 and CDR2: SGHTA, FQGNSA. The V end was cut by 5 bases, the J end by 0 bases, with 17 bases between.

The chain combines TRBV5-5 with TRBJ2-2, with 12 bases aligning to TRBD2. This CDR3 is 16 amino acids long. V trimming: 3 bases; J trimming: 3 bases; junction bases outside the gene matches: 3. Germline V gene sequence: CDR1 SGHKS, CDR2 YYEKEE (reference sequence). The CDR3 sequence: CASSYGLAGYTGELFF. The DNA of the CDR3 is TGTGCCAGCAGCTACGGACTAGCGGGATACACCGGGGAGCTGTTTTTT.